This TCR beta chain derives from a study of T cells in Graves' hyperthyroidism and ophthalmopathy. This clonotype was seen repeatedly, ten times or more. This CDR3 spans 12 amino acids. Trimming left V 6 bases short and J 5 bases short, with 10 bases between. Germline-derived CDR1 and CDR2 are SGHTA and FQGNSA. TCR beta CDR3 regions were amplified from RNA transcripts. With the HTBI primer set, the TCR CDR3 went through a first round of RT-PCR. TCRdb re-analysed the multiplex PCR reads in MiXCR, keeping a single row per CDR3 protein. The data contain 600,000 or so distinct CDR3 sequences, 46% of them seen just once; the ten biggest clones take up just over 8%.

The source material was peripheral blood or thyroid tissue (not recorded which). This TCR was sampled from a woman aged 18 to 35 with Graves' hyperthyroidism. V usage is TRBV7-2 and J usage is TRBJ2-5, with TRBD1 as a possible D gene (6 bases). The CDR3 region has the DNA TGTGCCAGCAGTGACAGGAGGGAGACCCAGTACTTC. This codes for CASSDRRETQYF.